The 8 T cell receptor beta chains listed next were all sequenced from one sample in a study of OX40 agonist ivuxolimab in advanced cancers. Sequencing used immunoSEQ multiplex PCR; TCRdb keeps in-frame clones, though not all of them. The sample has about 92,000 clones; roughly 88% are singletons. Sequencing used CD4+ or CD8+ T cells sorted from blood, obtained in a trial of the OX40 agonist ivuxolimab. The receptors originated from an adult with an advanced solid tumor such as melanoma, head and neck, liver or kidney cancer.

This chain joins TRBV5-1 and TRBJ2-5; D is undetermined. V shed 0 bases and J shed 4 bases, with 7 bases lying between them. There are 13 residues in the CDR3. The V gene's germline CDR1 is SGHRS and CDR2 YFSETQ. The CDR3 protein is CASSLDASETQYF. The DNA for the CDR3 is TGCGCCAGCAGCTTGGACGCGTCAGAGACCCAGTACTTC.

The chain has TRBV5-6 and TRBJ1-5, with D possibly matching TRBD1 (6 bases). CDR3 length: 18 residues. The germline gives CDR1 SGHDT, CDR2 YYEEEE. V was pared by 2 bases and J by 2 bases, with 20 bases between. The CDR3 loop is CASSFRGTAVGRNQPQHF. CDR3 bases: TGTGCCAGCAGCTTTAGGGGGACGGCAGTGGGACGCAATCAGCCCCAGCATTTT.

The V gene is TRBV7-9, the J gene TRBJ2-1, with D possibly matching TRBD1 (6 bases). The CDR3 loop spans 16 amino acids. CDR1 SEHNR and CDR2 FQNEAQ come from the germline V gene (reference sequence). V lost 0 bases and J 6 bases, leaving 15 bases between the germline ends. The CDR3 bases are TGTGCCAGCAGCTTAGCGGTAGGACAGAACCGCAATGAGCAGTTCTTC. Residues: CASSLAVGQNRNEQFF.

The rearrangement links TRBV5-4 to TRBJ1-1; D is undetermined. Germline lookup yields CDR1 SGHNT and CDR2 YYREEE (reference sequence). This CDR3 is built from 14 residues. V was trimmed by 3 bases and J by 1 base, leaving 10 bases between them. The CDR3 nucleotides are TGTGCCAGCAGCTCCGGAGCAGGGAACACTGAAGCTTTCTTT. It codes for CASSSGAGNTEAFF.

J is TRBJ1-2 and V is TRBV5-1; D is perhaps TRBD1 (5 bases). Deletions cut 3 bases from V and 4 bases from J, with 10 bases between. The CDR3 has 13 amino acids. Germline V gives CDR1 SGHRS, CDR2 YFSETQ. The CDR3 loop reads CASSSGRTYGYTF. The DNA of the CDR3 is TGCGCCAGCAGCTCGGGACGGACCTATGGCTACACCTTC.

V and J are TRBV6-5 and TRBJ2-3, with D tentatively TRBD2 (8 bases). Germline values: CDR1 MNHEY, CDR2 SVGAGI. V lost 7 bases and J 8 bases, leaving 19 bases between the germline ends. CDR3 size: 14 residues. The CDR3 protein is CASTQGERECTQYF. The DNA for the CDR3 is TGTGCCAGCACCCAGGGGGAGCGGGAGTGTACGCAGTATTTT.

The rearrangement joins TRBV7-9 to TRBJ2-5; 8 bases map to TRBD1. Germline CDR1 reads SEHNR; CDR2 reads FQNEAQ (reference sequence). The V segment lost 2 bases and the J segment 4 bases; nucleotides outside the gene matches: 6. The CDR3 has 15 amino acids. The CDR3 nucleotides read TGTGCCAGCAGCTTATCCAGGGGGCGCTTAGAGACCCAGTACTTC. This codes for CASSLSRGRLETQYF. The variable domain in full, completed from reference TRBV7-9 and TRBJ2-5, reads DTGVSQNPRHKITKRGQNVTFRCDPISEHNRLYWYRQTLGQGPEFLTYFQNEAQLEKSRLLSDRFSAERPKGSFSTLEIQRTEQGDSAMYLCASSLSRGRLETQYFGPGTRLLVL.

The chain couples TRBV11-2 to TRBJ2-5, with D perhaps TRBD1 or TRBD2 (5 bases each). Between the trimmed V and J ends, which lost 0 bases and 5 bases, there was a span of 10 bases. CDR3 length: 14 residues. Germline CDR1 is SGHAT and CDR2 is FQNNGV. CDR3 residues: CASSLDTRGETQYF. CDR3 bases: TGTGCCAGCAGCTTAGATACTAGGGGCGAGACCCAGTACTTC.